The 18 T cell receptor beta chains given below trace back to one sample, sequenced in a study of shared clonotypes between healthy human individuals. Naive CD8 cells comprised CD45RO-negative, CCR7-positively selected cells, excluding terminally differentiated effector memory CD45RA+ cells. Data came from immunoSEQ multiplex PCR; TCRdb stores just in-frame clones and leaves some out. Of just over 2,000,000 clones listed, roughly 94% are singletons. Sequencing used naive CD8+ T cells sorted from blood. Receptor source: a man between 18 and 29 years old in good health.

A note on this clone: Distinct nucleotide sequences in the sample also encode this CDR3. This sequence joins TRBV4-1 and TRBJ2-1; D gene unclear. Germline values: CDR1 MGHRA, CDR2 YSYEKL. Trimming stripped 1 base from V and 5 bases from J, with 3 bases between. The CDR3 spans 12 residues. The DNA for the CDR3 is TGCGCCAGCAGCCAAGGTCACAATGAGCAGTTCTTC. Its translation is CASSQGHNEQFF.

As DNA, the CDR3 is TGCAGCGTTCAAACGGGACGGTCCTACGAGCAGTACTTC. This codes for CSVQTGRSYEQYF. This chain joins TRBV29-1 and TRBJ2-7; D might be TRBD1 or TRBD2, each matching 5 bases. Germline CDR1 and CDR2: SQVTM and ANQGSEA. The CDR3 length is 13 residues. V lost 5 bases and J lost 1, with 12 bases in between.

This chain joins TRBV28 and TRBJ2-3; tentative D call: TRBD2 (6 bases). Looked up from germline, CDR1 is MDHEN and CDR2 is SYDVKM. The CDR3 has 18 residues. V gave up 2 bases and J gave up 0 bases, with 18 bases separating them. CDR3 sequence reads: CASSLGSLARTSTDTQYF. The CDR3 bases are TGTGCCAGCAGTTTAGGGAGTCTAGCGAGGACTAGCACAGATACGCAGTATTTT.

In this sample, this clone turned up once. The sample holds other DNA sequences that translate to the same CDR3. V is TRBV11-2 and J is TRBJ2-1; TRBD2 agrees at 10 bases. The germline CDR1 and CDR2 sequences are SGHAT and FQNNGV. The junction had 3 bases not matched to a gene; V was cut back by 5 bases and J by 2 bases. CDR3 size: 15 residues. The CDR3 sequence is CASSPTSGAYNEQFF. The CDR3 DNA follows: TGTGCCAGCAGCCCCACTAGCGGGGCCTACAATGAGCAGTTCTTC.

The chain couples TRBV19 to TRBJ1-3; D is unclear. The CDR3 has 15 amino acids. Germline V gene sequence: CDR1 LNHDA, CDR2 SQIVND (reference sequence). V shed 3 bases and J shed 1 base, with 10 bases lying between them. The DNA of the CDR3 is TGTGCCAGTAGTATTGACGGGGATTCTGGAAACACCATATATTTT. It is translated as CASSIDGDSGNTIYF.

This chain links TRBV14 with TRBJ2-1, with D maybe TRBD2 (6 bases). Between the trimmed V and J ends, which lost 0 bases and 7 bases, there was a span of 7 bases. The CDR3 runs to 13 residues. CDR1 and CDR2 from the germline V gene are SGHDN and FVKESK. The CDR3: CASSQEGGNEQFF. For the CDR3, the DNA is TGTGCCAGCAGCCAAGAAGGAGGGAATGAGCAGTTCTTC.

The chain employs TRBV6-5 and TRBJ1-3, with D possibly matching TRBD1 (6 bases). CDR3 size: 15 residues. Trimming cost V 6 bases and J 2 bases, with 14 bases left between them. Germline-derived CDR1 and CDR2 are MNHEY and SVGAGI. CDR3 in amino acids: CASSPWKGAGNTIYF. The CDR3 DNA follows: TGTGCCAGCAGCCCCTGGAAGGGGGCTGGAAACACCATATATTTT.

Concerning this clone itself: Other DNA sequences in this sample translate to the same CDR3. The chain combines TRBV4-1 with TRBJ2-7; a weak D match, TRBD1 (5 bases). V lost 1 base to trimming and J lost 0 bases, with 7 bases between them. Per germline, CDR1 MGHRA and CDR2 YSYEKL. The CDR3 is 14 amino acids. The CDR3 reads CASSQVGDSYEQYF. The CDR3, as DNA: TGCGCCAGCAGCCAAGTAGGGGACTCCTACGAGCAGTACTTC.

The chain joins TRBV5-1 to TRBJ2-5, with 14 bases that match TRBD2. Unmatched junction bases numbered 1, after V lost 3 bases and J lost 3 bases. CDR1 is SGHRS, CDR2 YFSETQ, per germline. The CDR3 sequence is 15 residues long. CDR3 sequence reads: CASSSGLAGEETQYF. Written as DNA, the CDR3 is TGCGCCAGCAGCTCGGGACTAGCGGGGGAAGAGACCCAGTACTTC.

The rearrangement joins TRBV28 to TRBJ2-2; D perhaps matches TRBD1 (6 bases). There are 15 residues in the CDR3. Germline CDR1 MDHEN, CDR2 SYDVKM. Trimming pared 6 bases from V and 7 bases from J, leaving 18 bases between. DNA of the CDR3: TGTGCCAGCAGCCTTAACAGGGAAGGTGTCGGGGAGCTGTTTTTT. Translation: CASSLNREGVGELFF. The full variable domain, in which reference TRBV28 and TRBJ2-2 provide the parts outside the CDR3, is DVKVTQSSRYLVKRTGEKVFLECVQDMDHENMFWYRQDPGLGLRLIYFSYDVKMKEKGDIPEGYSVSREKKERFSLILESASTNQTSMYLCASSLNREGVGELFFGEGSRLTVL.

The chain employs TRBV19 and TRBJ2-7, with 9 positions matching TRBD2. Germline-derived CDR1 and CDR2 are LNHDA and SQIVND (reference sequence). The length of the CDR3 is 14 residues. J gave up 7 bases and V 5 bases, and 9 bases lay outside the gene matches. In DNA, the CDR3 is TGTGCCAGTAGTCCCGCCGGACTAGCGCGGGAGCAGTACTTC. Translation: CASSPAGLAREQYF. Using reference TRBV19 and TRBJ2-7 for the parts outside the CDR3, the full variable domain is DGGITQSPKYLFRKEGQNVTLSCEQNLNHDAMYWYRQDPGQGLRLIYYSQIVNDFQKGDIAEGYSVSREKKESFPLTVTSAQKNPTAFYLCASSPAGLAREQYFGPGTRLTVT.

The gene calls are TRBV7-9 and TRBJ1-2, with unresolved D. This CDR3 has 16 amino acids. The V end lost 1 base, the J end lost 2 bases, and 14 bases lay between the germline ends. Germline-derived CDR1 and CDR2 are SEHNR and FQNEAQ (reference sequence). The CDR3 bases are TGTGCCAGCAGCTTAGTCTCAGGCGCCCCCAACTATGGCTACACCTTC. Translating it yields CASSLVSGAPNYGYTF.

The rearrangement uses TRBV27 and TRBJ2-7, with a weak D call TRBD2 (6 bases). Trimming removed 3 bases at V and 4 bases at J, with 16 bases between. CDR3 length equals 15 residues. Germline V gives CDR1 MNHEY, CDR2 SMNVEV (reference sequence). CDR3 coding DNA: TGTGCCAGCAGTTTGGGTCCGCCGGGGGTGTACGAGCAGTACTTC. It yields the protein CASSLGPPGVYEQYF.

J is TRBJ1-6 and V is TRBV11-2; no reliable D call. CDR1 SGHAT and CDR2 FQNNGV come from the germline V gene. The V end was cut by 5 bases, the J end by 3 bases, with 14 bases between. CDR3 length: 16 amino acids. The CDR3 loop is CASSPTTLFYNSPLHF. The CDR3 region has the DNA TGTGCCAGCAGCCCGACGACACTGTTCTATAATTCACCCCTCCACTTT.

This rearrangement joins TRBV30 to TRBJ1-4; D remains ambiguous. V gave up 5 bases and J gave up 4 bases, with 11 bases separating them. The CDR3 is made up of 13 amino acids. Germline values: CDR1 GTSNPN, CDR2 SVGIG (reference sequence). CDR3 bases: TGTGCCTGGGCTGCCCTGAGTAATGAAAAACTGTTTTTT. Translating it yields CAWAALSNEKLFF.

CDR3 bases: TGCGCCAGCAACACTCAGGGGGAATCCTACGAGCAGTACTTC. Its translation: CASNTQGESYEQYF. The rearrangement joins TRBV10-2 to TRBJ2-7; the match to TRBD1 covers 7 bases. V trimming: 7 bases; J trimming: 1 base; junction bases outside the gene matches: 7. Germline CDR1 WSHSY, CDR2 SAAADI. The CDR3 sequence is 14 residues long.

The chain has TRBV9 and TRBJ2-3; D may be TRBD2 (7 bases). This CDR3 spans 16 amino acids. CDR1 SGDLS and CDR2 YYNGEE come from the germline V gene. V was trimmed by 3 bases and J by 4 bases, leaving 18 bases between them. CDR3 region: CASSEQGGGLADTQYF. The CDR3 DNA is TGTGCCAGCAGCGAACAGGGAGGGGGTCTAGCAGATACGCAGTATTTT.

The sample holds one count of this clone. CDR3 in DNA: TGTGCCAGCAGTTACAGGACTATTAACGATGAGCAGTTCTTC. This codes for CASSYRTINDEQFF. The chain links TRBV6-6 to TRBJ2-1, with a possible D match to TRBD2 (6 bases). The CDR3 is made up of 14 amino acids. CDR1 is MNHNY, CDR2 SVGAGI, per germline (reference sequence). V dropped 2 bases and J dropped 8 bases, with 13 bases sitting between them.